Listed below are T cell receptor beta chains from one sample, sequenced in a study of OX40 agonist ivuxolimab in advanced cancers. The assay was immunoSEQ multiplex PCR, and TCRdb's table has in-frame clones only and misses some. The sample shows about 75,000 clones, roughly nine tenths of them seen only once. Sequenced material: CD4+ or CD8+ T cells sorted from blood, taken in a trial of the OX40 agonist ivuxolimab. These receptors were collected from an adult with an advanced solid tumor such as melanoma, head and neck, liver or kidney cancer. Both conserved end residues are part of each CDR3. A D gene is named only where the DNA matches it firmly. Only some rows state a clone size, as once, few, many or a class for expanded clones.

cdr3_aa: CASSANTGGRITGELFF; cdr3_nt: TGTGCCAGCAGCGCCAACACCGGGGGGCGCATCACCGGGGAGCTGTTTTTT; clone_size: -; d_call: -; j_call: TRBJ2-2; v_call: TRBV13; cdr3_length: 17
cdr3_aa: CASSAGIGNNYGYTF; cdr3_nt: TGTGCCAGCAGTGCCGGCATCGGCAATAACTATGGCTACACCTTC; clone_size: -; d_call: -; j_call: TRBJ1-2; v_call: TRBV6-1; cdr3_length: 15
cdr3_aa: CASSLYGNQPQHF; cdr3_nt: TGTGCCAGCAGCTTATATGGCAATCAGCCCCAGCATTTT; clone_size: few; d_call: -; j_call: TRBJ1-5; v_call: TRBV7-2; cdr3_length: 13
cdr3_aa: CASSLGEINVDTQYF; cdr3_nt: TGCGCCAGCAGCTTGGGAGAGATTAATGTAGATACGCAGTATTTT; clone_size: -; d_call: -; j_call: TRBJ2-3; v_call: TRBV5-1; cdr3_length: 15
cdr3_aa: CASSPGTGPEQYF; cdr3_nt: TGTGCCAGTAGTCCAGGGACAGGGCCCGAGCAGTACTTC; clone_size: -; d_call: TRBD1; j_call: TRBJ2-7; v_call: TRBV19; cdr3_length: 13
cdr3_aa: CASRGPMDRVNTGELFF; cdr3_nt: TGCGCCAGCAGGGGGCCGATGGACAGGGTGAACACCGGGGAGCTGTTTTTT; clone_size: -; d_call: TRBD1; j_call: TRBJ2-2; v_call: TRBV5-1; cdr3_length: 17
cdr3_aa: CASSPPNRQGYENSYEQYF; cdr3_nt: TGTGCCAGCTCACCACCGAATAGGCAGGGTTACGAGAACTCCTACGAGCAGTACTTC; clone_size: -; d_call: -; j_call: TRBJ2-7; v_call: TRBV18; cdr3_length: 19
cdr3_aa: CASSVAGGQGSLRESSYEQYF; cdr3_nt: TGTGCCAGCAGCGTGGCGGGGGGACAGGGCTCCCTTCGGGAGAGCTCCTACGAGCAGTACTTC; clone_size: once; d_call: -; j_call: TRBJ2-7; v_call: TRBV9; cdr3_length: 21
cdr3_aa: CASSPWDLYNEQFF; cdr3_nt: TGTGCCAGCAGCCCCTGGGACTTGTACAATGAGCAGTTCTTC; clone_size: -; d_call: -; j_call: TRBJ2-1; v_call: TRBV28; cdr3_length: 14
cdr3_aa: CASSIGTPPSYEQYF; cdr3_nt: TGTGCCAGCAGCATCGGGACCCCCCCATCCTACGAGCAGTACTTC; clone_size: -; d_call: -; j_call: TRBJ2-7; v_call: TRBV6-1; cdr3_length: 15
cdr3_aa: CASSPPAGGIGELFF; cdr3_nt: TGTGCCAGCAGCCCCCCAGCAGGGGGCATCGGGGAGCTGTTTTTT; clone_size: -; d_call: TRBD1; j_call: TRBJ2-2; v_call: TRBV7-8; cdr3_length: 15
cdr3_aa: CASRGGPKRPHGYTF; cdr3_nt: TGTGCCAGCAGGGGCGGGCCGAAAAGGCCGCATGGCTACACCTTC; clone_size: -; d_call: -; j_call: TRBJ1-2; v_call: TRBV21-1; cdr3_length: 15
cdr3_aa: CASSLQTLAGGPGEQYF; cdr3_nt: TGTGCCAGTAGTCTACAGACCCTAGCGGGAGGGCCTGGCGAGCAGTACTTC; clone_size: -; d_call: TRBD2; j_call: TRBJ2-7; v_call: TRBV19; cdr3_length: 17
cdr3_aa: CASSLGGGNQPQHF; cdr3_nt: TGTGCCAGCAGCTTAGGGGGAGGCAATCAGCCCCAGCATTTT; clone_size: few; d_call: -; j_call: TRBJ1-5; v_call: TRBV5-4; cdr3_length: 14
cdr3_aa: CASSPVGIGELFF; cdr3_nt: TGTGCCAGCAGCCCGGTTGGTATCGGGGAGCTGTTTTTT; clone_size: -; d_call: -; j_call: TRBJ2-2; v_call: TRBV27; cdr3_length: 13
cdr3_aa: CASSYSGNLNEQFF; cdr3_nt: TGTGCCAGCAGTTACTCCGGGAACCTGAATGAGCAGTTCTTC; clone_size: -; d_call: -; j_call: TRBJ2-1; v_call: TRBV6-5; cdr3_length: 14
cdr3_aa: CSVVGGAGATMNTEAFF; cdr3_nt: TGCAGCGTTGTCGGGGGGGCAGGGGCGACCATGAACACTGAAGCTTTCTTT; clone_size: -; d_call: -; j_call: TRBJ1-1; v_call: TRBV29-1; cdr3_length: 17
cdr3_aa: CASSQVRDPSTEQYF; cdr3_nt: TGCGCCAGCAGCCAAGTTAGGGACCCGTCTACCGAGCAGTACTTC; clone_size: -; d_call: -; j_call: TRBJ2-7; v_call: TRBV4-1; cdr3_length: 15
cdr3_aa: CASSVGGGGSPTYEQYF; cdr3_nt: TGTGCCAGCAGCGTAGGAGGGGGCGGGAGCCCTACCTACGAGCAGTACTTC; clone_size: -; d_call: -; j_call: TRBJ2-7; v_call: TRBV9; cdr3_length: 17
cdr3_aa: CASSLGGGEAFF; cdr3_nt: TGTGCCAGCAGCTTAGGGGGAGGTGAAGCTTTCTTT; clone_size: -; d_call: -; j_call: TRBJ1-1; v_call: TRBV11-3; cdr3_length: 12
cdr3_aa: CASSLAGRGETQYF; cdr3_nt: TGTGCCAGCAGCTTAGCGGGGAGGGGTGAGACCCAGTACTTC; clone_size: -; d_call: TRBD2; j_call: TRBJ2-5; v_call: TRBV7-2; cdr3_length: 14
cdr3_aa: CASSLTGQGDEKLFF; cdr3_nt: TGTGCCAGCAGTCTAACGGGACAGGGGGACGAAAAACTGTTTTTT; clone_size: -; d_call: TRBD1; j_call: TRBJ1-4; v_call: TRBV28; cdr3_length: 15
cdr3_aa: CASSSPWGGRYYEQYF; cdr3_nt: TGTGCCAGCAGTTCCCCCTGGGGCGGCCGGTACTACGAGCAGTACTTC; clone_size: -; d_call: -; j_call: TRBJ2-7; v_call: TRBV28; cdr3_length: 16
cdr3_aa: CASSQDHAPTGTGQETQYF; cdr3_nt: TGCGCCAGCAGCCAGGACCACGCTCCGACCGGGACAGGGCAAGAGACCCAGTACTTC; clone_size: -; d_call: TRBD1; j_call: TRBJ2-5; v_call: TRBV4-1; cdr3_length: 19
cdr3_aa: CASSYPGTSANNEQFF; cdr3_nt: TGTGCCAGCAGTTACCCGGGGACTAGCGCAAACAATGAGCAGTTCTTC; clone_size: once; d_call: TRBD2; j_call: TRBJ2-1; v_call: TRBV6-6; cdr3_length: 16